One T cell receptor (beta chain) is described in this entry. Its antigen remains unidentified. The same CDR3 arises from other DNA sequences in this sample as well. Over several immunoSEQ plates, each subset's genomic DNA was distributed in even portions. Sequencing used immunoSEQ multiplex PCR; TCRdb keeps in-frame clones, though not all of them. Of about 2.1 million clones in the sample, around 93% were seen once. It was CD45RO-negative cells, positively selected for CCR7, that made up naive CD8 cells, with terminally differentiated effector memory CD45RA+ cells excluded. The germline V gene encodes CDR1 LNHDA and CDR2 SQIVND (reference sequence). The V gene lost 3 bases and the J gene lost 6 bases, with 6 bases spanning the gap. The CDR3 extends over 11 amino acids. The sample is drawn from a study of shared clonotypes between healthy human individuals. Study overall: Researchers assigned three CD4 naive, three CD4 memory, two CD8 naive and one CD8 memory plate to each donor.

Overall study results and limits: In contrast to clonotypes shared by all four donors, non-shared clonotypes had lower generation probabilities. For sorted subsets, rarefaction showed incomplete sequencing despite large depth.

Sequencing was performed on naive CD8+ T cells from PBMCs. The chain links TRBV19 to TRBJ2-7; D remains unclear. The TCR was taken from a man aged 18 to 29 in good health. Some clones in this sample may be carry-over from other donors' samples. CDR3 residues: CASSIGLEQYF. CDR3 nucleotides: TGTGCCAGTAGTATCGGGCTCGAGCAGTACTTC.